These T cell receptor beta chains were read from a single sample in a study of shared clonotypes between healthy human individuals. Profiled with immunoSEQ multiplex PCR; TCRdb holds only in-frame clones, not every one. The repertoire has more than 2 million clones, roughly 94% of them found once; the top ten carry 1% to 1.3%. The specimen was naive CD8+ T cells sorted from blood. The receptor set was obtained from a man aged 18 to 30 in good health. Each CDR3 is given with its conserved first and last residue. D genes are given only for firm matches. Size values are once, few and many counts, or a class for expanded clones, and some rows have none.

TGCGCCAGCAGCCTGGACATTACCTACGAGCAGTACTTC | CASSLDITYEQYF | TRBV4-1 | . | TRBJ2-7 | .
TGTGCCAGCAGTGGAGCAGGGACAACTAATGAAAAACTGTTTTTT | CASSGAGTTNEKLFF | TRBV6-1 | . | TRBJ1-4 | .
TGTGCCAGCAGCTTCGCGGAGACCAATGAGCAGTTCTTC | CASSFAETNEQFF | TRBV7-3 | . | TRBJ2-1 | .
TGTGCCAGCAGTTGGCGGGAGAACACCGGGGAGCTGTTTTTT | CASSWRENTGELFF | TRBV2 | . | TRBJ2-2 | .
TGTGCCATCAGTCCGGTTGGGTGGGGGGAATACGAGCAGTACTTC | CAISPVGWGEYEQYF | TRBV10-3 | . | TRBJ2-7 | .
TGCGCCAGCAGCCAAGGCAGCGGGCTGTCACCCCTCCACTTT | CASSQGSGLSPLHF | TRBV4-1 | . | TRBJ1-6 | few
TGTGCCAGCAGCTTAGGAGGGAGAGGCAATGAGCAGTTCTTC | CASSLGGRGNEQFF | TRBV5-6 | . | TRBJ2-1 | .
TGTGCCAGCAGTTTAGGGAGGGCCTACGAGCAGTACTTC | CASSLGRAYEQYF | TRBV27 | TRBD2 | TRBJ2-7 | few
TGCGCCAGCAGCCAAGATTTGGGGGAGCCAGCCTACGAGCAGTACTTC | CASSQDLGEPAYEQYF | TRBV4-3 | . | TRBJ2-7 | .
TGCAGTGCTAGCGGGGGGGAGACCCAGTACTTC | CSASGGETQYF | TRBV20-1 | TRBD2 | TRBJ2-5 | .
TGTGCCAGCAGCCCCGACAGACCTGGGGAGCAGTACTTC | CASSPDRPGEQYF | TRBV9 | . | TRBJ2-7 | once
TGTGCCTGGAGTGTATCTATTGGCAGGGTTGTTTCACCCCTCCACTTT | CAWSVSIGRVVSPLHF | TRBV30 | . | TRBJ1-6 | .
TGCGCCAGCAGATTGGAAGGGAATTCACCCCTCCACTTT | CASRLEGNSPLHF | TRBV5-1 | . | TRBJ1-6 | .
TGTGCCATCAGCTCAAAAGGAAACACTGAAGCTTTCTTT | CAISSKGNTEAFF | TRBV10-3 | . | TRBJ1-1 | once
TGTGCCAGCAGTAACGGGTTGACTGATGGCTACACCTTC | CASSNGLTDGYTF | TRBV6-5 | . | TRBJ1-2 | .
TGTGCCACCGCCGGGCTAGCAGAGAACTACAATGAGCAGTTCTTC | CATAGLAENYNEQFF | TRBV28 | . | TRBJ2-1 | .
TGTGCCAGCAGTTTGGGGCCCGGGGTGGGCAATCAGCCCCAGCATTTT | CASSLGPGVGNQPQHF | TRBV27 | . | TRBJ1-5 | .
TGCGCCAGCAGCCAATTAACAGGGAACACTGAAGCTTTCTTT | CASSQLTGNTEAFF | TRBV4-3 | . | TRBJ1-1 | .
TGTGCCAGCAGCTTAGTAGGGCCCGGAAACACCATATATTTT | CASSLVGPGNTIYF | TRBV7-2 | . | TRBJ1-3 | .
TGTGCCAGCAGCTTATACCCGGACACTGAAGCTTTCTTT | CASSLYPDTEAFF | TRBV7-9 | . | TRBJ1-1 | .
TGTGCCAGCAGCGCCTTCTCTGGGGCCAACGTCCTGACTTTC | CASSAFSGANVLTF | TRBV9 | . | TRBJ2-6 | .
TGCGCCAGCAGCCCCTGGGGCAGCTCCTACGAGCAGTACTTC | CASSPWGSSYEQYF | TRBV5-1 | . | TRBJ2-7 | .
TGTGCTAGTGGGTCTGGACAGCCCCTTAACTATGGCTACACCTTC | CASGSGQPLNYGYTF | TRBV12-5 | . | TRBJ1-2 | .
TGCGCCAGCAGCCACGTAGGACAGGCCTACGAGCAGTACTTC | CASSHVGQAYEQYF | TRBV4-1 | TRBD1 | TRBJ2-7 | .
TGTGCCAGCACCGTGCCGGGCCCTCTGGGGGATGAGCAGTTCTTC | CASTVPGPLGDEQFF | TRBV21-1 | . | TRBJ2-1 | .
TGTGCCAGCAGCGTCGGGACAGATTCCTACAATGAGCAGTTCTTC | CASSVGTDSYNEQFF | TRBV9 | TRBD1 | TRBJ2-1 | .
TGTGCCAGCAGCTTAGGACAACTTGAAGCTTTCTTT | CASSLGQLEAFF | TRBV7-9 | . | TRBJ1-1 | .
TGTGCCAGCAGCTTAGGGGGGCCTAGCTACAATGAGCAGTTCTTC | CASSLGGPSYNEQFF | TRBV11-2 | . | TRBJ2-1 | .
TGCGCCAGCAGCCAAGATCTTGAAGCGGGGGCGCACACCGGGGAGCTGTTTTTT | CASSQDLEAGAHTGELFF | TRBV4-1 | TRBD2 | TRBJ2-2 | .
TGTGCCAGCAGCTTATACAGGGGCACTGAAGCTTTCTTT | CASSLYRGTEAFF | TRBV5-6 | TRBD1 | TRBJ1-1 | .
TGTGCCAGCATGGGCGGGGCTGGGTTTAAGCAGTACTTC | CASMGGAGFKQYF | TRBV5-6 | . | TRBJ2-7 | .
TGTGCCAGCAGCCCGGACAGACAAGAGACCCAGTACTTC | CASSPDRQETQYF | TRBV6-5 | . | TRBJ2-5 | .
TGCGCCAGCAGCCAAGAGGCACCACTGGAGGGAGGGCCAACAGATACGCAGTATTTT | CASSQEAPLEGGPTDTQYF | TRBV4-3 | TRBD2 | TRBJ2-3 | .
TGTGCCAGCAGTTACGAGGGGGGGTATGGCTACACCTTC | CASSYEGGYGYTF | TRBV6-5 | . | TRBJ1-2 | .
TGTGCCAGCAGCCAGGGAGGCAACACTGAAGCTTTCTTT | CASSQGGNTEAFF | TRBV9 | . | TRBJ1-1 | .
TGTGCCAGCAGCTCTCCGGGACAGAACACCGGGGAGCTGTTTTTT | CASSSPGQNTGELFF | TRBV7-9 | . | TRBJ2-2 | .
TGTGCCAGCAGCTTGGTTGGGACAGGGGGAGAGACCCAGTACTTC | CASSLVGTGGETQYF | TRBV5-4 | TRBD1 | TRBJ2-5 | .
TGTGCCAGCAGCTCGGTACTAGCGGGATCGGGAGAGACCCAGTACTTC | CASSSVLAGSGETQYF | TRBV7-8 | TRBD2 | TRBJ2-5 | .
TGTGCCAGCAGCTGGACTTCCGGGACAGGTCTGGCCGGGGAGCTGTTTTTT | CASSWTSGTGLAGELFF | TRBV4-2 | TRBD1 | TRBJ2-2 | .
TGTGCCAGCAGCCCTCAGCGGGCATCACCCCTCCACTTT | CASSPQRASPLHF | TRBV6-5 | . | TRBJ1-6 | .
TGTGCCAGCAGCTTGGGAGGGGTAGGCAAAAACATTCAGTACTTC | CASSLGGVGKNIQYF | TRBV5-6 | . | TRBJ2-4 | .